These T cell receptor beta chains were read from a single sample in a study of OX40 agonist ivuxolimab in advanced cancers. The table came from immunoSEQ multiplex PCR; TCRdb's copy has only in-frame clones and leaves some out. Altogether about 83,000 clones are present, less than 90% being singletons, with the ten largest covering around 0.6%. This sample comprised CD4+ or CD8+ T cells sorted from blood, obtained in a trial of the OX40 agonist ivuxolimab. Receptors were obtained from an adult with an advanced solid tumor such as melanoma, head and neck, liver or kidney cancer. CDR3s include the opening cysteine and the closing phenylalanine or tryptophan. D genes are given only for firm matches. Size tells how often a clone was seen (once, few, many) or the class of an expanded clone, and some rows leave it out.

V,size,J,D,length,CDR3,DNA
TRBV25-1,NA,TRBJ2-3,NA,12,CASSDPTDTQYF,TGTGCCAGCAGTGACCCCACAGATACGCAGTATTTT
TRBV4-2,once,TRBJ1-6,TRBD1,14,CASSQETGRSPLHF,TGTGCCAGCAGCCAAGAGACAGGGAGGTCACCCCTCCACTTT
TRBV6-5,NA,TRBJ1-5,TRBD1,14,CASSQGQSHQPQHF,TGTGCCAGCAGCCAGGGACAGTCCCATCAGCCCCAGCATTTT
TRBV4-3,few,TRBJ2-7,NA,17,CASSQVKATALLYEQYF,TGCGCCAGCAGCCAAGTAAAGGCGACCGCTCTCCTCTACGAGCAGTACTTC
TRBV2,NA,TRBJ1-2,NA,12,CASTLDSYGYTF,TGTGCCAGCACCCTGGACAGCTATGGCTACACCTTC
TRBV29-1,NA,TRBJ1-1,NA,15,CSVVLLDLSNTEAFF,TGCAGCGTTGTTCTACTCGACTTGTCGAACACTGAAGCTTTCTTT
TRBV7-2,NA,TRBJ2-5,NA,14,CASSLVEGPETQYF,TGTGCCAGCAGCTTAGTTGAGGGGCCAGAGACCCAGTACTTC
TRBV2,few,TRBJ1-6,NA,13,CASSEEGSSPLHF,TGTGCCAGCAGTGAAGAGGGGTCTTCACCCCTCCACTTT
TRBV29-1,NA,TRBJ2-1,NA,13,CSVRINRDNEQFF,TGCAGCGTAAGGATAAACCGCGACAATGAGCAGTTCTTC
TRBV4-1,once,TRBJ1-1,TRBD1,15,CASSTRQGVNTEAFF,TGCGCCAGCAGCACCAGACAGGGGGTGAACACTGAAGCTTTCTTT
TRBV5-8,NA,TRBJ2-7,TRBD1,14,CASSLRQGVGEQYF,TGTGCCAGCAGCTTAAGACAGGGGGTCGGGGAGCAGTACTTC
TRBV5-1,NA,TRBJ1-2,NA,15,CASSSGPGLESGYTF,TGCGCCAGCAGCTCAGGCCCGGGGCTGGAGTCTGGCTACACCTTC
TRBV6-1,few,TRBJ2-5,NA,15,CASSPNQRAQETQYF,TGTGCCAGCAGTCCCAATCAGCGGGCACAAGAGACCCAGTACTTC
TRBV6-1,once,TRBJ2-2,NA,16,CASSEARMVNTGELFF,TGTGCCAGCAGTGAAGCCCGAATGGTTAACACCGGGGAGCTGTTTTTT
TRBV6-5,NA,TRBJ1-4,NA,13,CASLGQPDEKLFF,TGTGCCAGCCTCGGACAACCGGATGAAAAACTGTTTTTT
TRBV9,NA,TRBJ1-5,NA,16,CASSVGSAYTDQPQHF,TGTGCCAGCAGCGTAGGATCAGCCTACACCGATCAGCCCCAGCATTTT
TRBV7-9,NA,TRBJ1-3,NA,13,CASSLVSGNTIYF,TGTGCCAGCAGCCTCGTCTCTGGAAACACCATATATTTT
TRBV6-5,NA,TRBJ2-7,TRBD2,14,CASRRIGGDYEQYF,TGTGCCAGCAGACGGATCGGGGGGGACTACGAGCAGTACTTC
TRBV9,NA,TRBJ2-3,NA,17,CASSVGDRLTYTDTQYF,TGTGCCAGCAGCGTAGGAGATAGGCTAACCTACACAGATACGCAGTATTTT
TRBV12-2,NA,TRBJ1-2,NA,13,CASRLGTGPGYTF,TGTGCAAGTCGCTTAGGGACAGGGCCCGGCTACACCTTC